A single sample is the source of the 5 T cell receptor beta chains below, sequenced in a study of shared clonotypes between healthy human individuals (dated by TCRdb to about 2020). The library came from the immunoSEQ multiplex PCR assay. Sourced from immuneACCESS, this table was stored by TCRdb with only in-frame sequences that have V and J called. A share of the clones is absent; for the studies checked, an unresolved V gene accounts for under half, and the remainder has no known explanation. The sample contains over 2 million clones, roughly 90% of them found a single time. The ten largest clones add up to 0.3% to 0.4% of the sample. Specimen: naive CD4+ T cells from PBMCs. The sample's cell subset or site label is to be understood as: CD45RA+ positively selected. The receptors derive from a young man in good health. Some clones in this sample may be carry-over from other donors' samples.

The CDR3 DNA is TGTGCCAGCAGACGGGACAGGCTGACGGATACGCAGTATTTT. Translating gives CASRRDRLTDTQYF. This chain links TRBV6-5 with TRBJ2-3, with TRBD1 matching 8 bases. CDR3 size: 14 residues. CDR1 and CDR2 from the germline V gene are MNHEY and SVGAGI. The J segment lost 6 bases and the V segment lost 6 bases, leaving 8 bases of the junction unmatched.

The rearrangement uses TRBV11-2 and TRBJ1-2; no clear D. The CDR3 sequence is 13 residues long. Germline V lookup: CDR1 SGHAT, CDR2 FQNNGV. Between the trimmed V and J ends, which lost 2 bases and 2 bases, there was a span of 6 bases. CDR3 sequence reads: CASSLSLNYGYTF. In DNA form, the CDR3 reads TGTGCCAGCAGCTTAAGCCTAAACTATGGCTACACCTTC.

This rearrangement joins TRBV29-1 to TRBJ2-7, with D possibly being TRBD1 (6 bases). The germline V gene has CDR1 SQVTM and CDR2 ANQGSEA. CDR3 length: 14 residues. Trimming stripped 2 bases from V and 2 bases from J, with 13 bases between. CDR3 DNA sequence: TGCAGCGTTGAAACTACAGGGAATCCCTACGAGCAGTACTTC. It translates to CSVETTGNPYEQYF.

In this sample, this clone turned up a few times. CDR3 bases: TGTGCCATCAGTGAGGCCGGGAGCAACACTGAAGCTTTCTTT. As protein: CAISEAGSNTEAFF. The chain is built from TRBV10-3 and TRBJ1-1; D uncertain. The V and J ends lost 2 bases and 2 bases respectively, with 9 bases between them. From germline, CDR1 is ENHRY and CDR2 SYGVKD. This CDR3 spans 14 amino acids.

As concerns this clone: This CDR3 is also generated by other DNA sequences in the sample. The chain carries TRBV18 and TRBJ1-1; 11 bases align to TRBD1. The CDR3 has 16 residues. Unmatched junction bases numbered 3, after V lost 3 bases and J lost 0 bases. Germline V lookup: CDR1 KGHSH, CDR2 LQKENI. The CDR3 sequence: CASSPGQGAMNTEAFF. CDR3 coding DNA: TGTGCCAGCTCACCCGGACAGGGGGCCATGAACACTGAAGCTTTCTTT.